The text below deals with one T cell receptor beta chain. The CDR3 runs 19 residues. Germline V gene lookup returns CDR1 SEHNR and CDR2 FQNEAQ (reference sequence). Trimming took 1 base from V and 1 from J; bases not matched to a gene: 11. The data were taken from a study of OX40 agonist ivuxolimab in advanced cancers. Assay used: immunoSEQ multiplex PCR; TCRdb lists only in-frame clones, some missing. This table has more than 70,000 clones, roughly 89% appearing once. The chain is built from TRBV7-9 and TRBJ1-5; 9 nucleotides line up with TRBD1. The receptor was isolated from an adult with an advanced solid tumor such as melanoma, head and neck, liver or kidney cancer. This sample comprised CD4+ or CD8+ T cells sorted from blood, obtained in a trial of the OX40 agonist ivuxolimab. In nucleotides, the CDR3 is TGTGCCAGCAGCTTAGGAGTGGGACAGGGAGCTTGGAGCAATCAGCCCCAGCATTTT. Amino acid sequence: CASSLGVGQGAWSNQPQHF.